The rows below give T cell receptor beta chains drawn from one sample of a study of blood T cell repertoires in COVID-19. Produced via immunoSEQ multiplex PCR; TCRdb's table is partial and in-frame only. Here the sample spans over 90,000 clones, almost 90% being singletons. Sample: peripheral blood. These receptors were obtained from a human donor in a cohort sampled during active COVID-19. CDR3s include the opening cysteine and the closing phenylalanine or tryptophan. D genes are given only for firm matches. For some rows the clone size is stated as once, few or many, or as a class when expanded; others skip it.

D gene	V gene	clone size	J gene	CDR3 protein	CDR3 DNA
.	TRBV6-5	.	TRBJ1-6	CASSPRTENSPLHF	TGTGCCAGCAGCCCGAGGACAGAAAATTCACCCCTCCACTTT
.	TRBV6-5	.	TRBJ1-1	CASIVRGSENTEAFF	TGTGCCAGCATCGTAAGGGGGTCCGAGAACACTGAAGCTTTCTTT
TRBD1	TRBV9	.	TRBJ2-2	CASSATGLAGELFF	TGTGCCAGCAGCGCGACAGGGTTAGCCGGGGAGCTGTTTTTT
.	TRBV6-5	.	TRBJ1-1	CASYVSLLNTEAFF	TGTGCCAGCTATGTGTCCCTTCTGAACACTGAAGCTTTCTTT
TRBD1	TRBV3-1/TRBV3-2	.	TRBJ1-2	CASSWDRGRGYTF	TGTGCCAGCAGCTGGGACAGGGGGCGAGGCTACACCTTC
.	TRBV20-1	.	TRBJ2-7	CSASTDSGYEQYF	TGCAGTGCTAGTACGGACTCGGGGTACGAGCAGTACTTC
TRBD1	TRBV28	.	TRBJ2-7	CASKGGRAGGYEQYF	TGTGCCAGCAAAGGAGGTAGGGCAGGGGGCTACGAGCAGTACTTC
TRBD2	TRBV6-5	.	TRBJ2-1	CASSYGAGAYNEQFF	TGTGCCAGCAGTTACGGGGCGGGAGCCTACAATGAGCAGTTCTTC
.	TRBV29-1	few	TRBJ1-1	CSVETSFSRGIPEAFF	TGCAGCGTTGAAACTTCCTTCTCGCGGGGGATCCCTGAAGCTTTCTTT
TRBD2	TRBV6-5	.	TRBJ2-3	CASKSLAGPAELYF	TGTGCCAGCAAGTCCCTAGCGGGACCCGCGGAGTTGTATTTT
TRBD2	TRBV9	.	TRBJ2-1	CASSGLAGGLGEQFF	TGTGCCAGCAGCGGATTAGCGGGGGGGCTGGGTGAGCAGTTCTTC
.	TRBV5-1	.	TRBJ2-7	CASSLNTYEQYF	TGCGCCAGCAGCTTGAATACCTACGAGCAGTACTTC
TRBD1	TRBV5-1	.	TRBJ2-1	CASSFSGTGYNEQFF	TGCGCCAGCAGCTTCTCCGGGACAGGGTACAATGAGCAGTTCTTC
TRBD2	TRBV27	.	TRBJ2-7	CASSSRVGGYEQYF	TGTGCCAGCAGTTCCCGAGTGGGGGGGTACGAGCAGTACTTC
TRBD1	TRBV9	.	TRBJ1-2	CASSVVGGTGANGYTF	TGTGCCAGCAGCGTAGTTGGGGGGACAGGGGCCAATGGCTACACCTTC
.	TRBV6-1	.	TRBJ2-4	CASSEGVAWKNIQYF	TGTGCCAGCAGTGAAGGAGTCGCCTGGAAAAACATTCAGTACTTC
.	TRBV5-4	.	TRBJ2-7	CASSSSRGGLYEQYF	TGTGCCAGCAGCTCCTCCCGTGGGGGCCTATACGAGCAGTACTTC
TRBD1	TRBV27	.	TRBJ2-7	CASSFLPGQGYSYEQYF	TGTGCCAGCAGTTTCCTTCCGGGACAGGGCTACTCCTACGAGCAGTACTTC
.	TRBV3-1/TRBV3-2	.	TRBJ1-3	CASSQPGWAGAGNTIYF	TGTGCCAGCAGCCAACCTGGTTGGGCAGGGGCTGGAAACACCATATATTTT
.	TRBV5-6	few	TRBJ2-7	CASSLAGLPEQYF	TGTGCCAGCAGCTTGGCCGGACTACCCGAGCAGTACTTC
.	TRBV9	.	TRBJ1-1	CASSVVGGRNTEAFF	TGTGCCAGCAGCGTAGTGGGGGGGCGGAACACTGAAGCTTTCTTT
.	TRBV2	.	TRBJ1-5	CASSVRQISNQPQHF	TGTGCCAGCAGTGTTAGACAGATTAGCAATCAGCCCCAGCATTTT
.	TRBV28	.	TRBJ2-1	CASRDTEQFF	TGTGCCAGCAGGGACACTGAGCAGTTCTTC
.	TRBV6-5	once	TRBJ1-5	CASNPGFPEQPQHF	TGTGCCAGCAACCCAGGGTTCCCAGAGCAGCCCCAGCATTTT
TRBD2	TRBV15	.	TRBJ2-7	CATSRVGGNAYEQYF	TGTGCCACCAGCAGAGTGGGGGGGAACGCCTACGAGCAGTACTTC
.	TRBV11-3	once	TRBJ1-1	CASSLRGGNTEAFF	TGTGCCAGCAGCTTAAGGGGGGGGAACACTGAAGCTTTCTTT
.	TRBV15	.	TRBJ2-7	CATSREGSGLSYEQYF	TGTGCCACCAGCAGAGAAGGAAGCGGCCTCTCCTACGAACAGTACTTC
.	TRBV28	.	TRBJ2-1	CASSPMGSYNEQFF	TGTGCCAGCAGTCCCATGGGCAGCTACAATGAGCAGTTCTTC
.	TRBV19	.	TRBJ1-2	CASSILTEYGYTF	TGTGCCAGTAGTATCCTGACAGAGTATGGCTACACCTTC
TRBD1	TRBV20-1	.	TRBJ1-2	CSAKGGFYTF	TGCAGTGCTAAAGGGGGCTTCTACACCTTC
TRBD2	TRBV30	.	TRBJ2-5	CAYDPPGTSETQYF	TGTGCCTATGACCCTCCCGGGACTAGTGAGACCCAGTACTTC
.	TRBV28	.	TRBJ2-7	CATTKLSYFYEQYF	TGTGCCACCACAAAACTATCTTACTTCTACGAGCAGTACTTC
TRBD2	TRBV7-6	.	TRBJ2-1	CASSLVRGRAGNEQFF	TGTGCCAGCAGCTTAGTTCGCGGGAGGGCCGGCAATGAGCAGTTCTTC
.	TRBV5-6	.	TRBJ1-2	CASSLADRSNYGYTF	TGTGCCAGCAGCTTGGCAGACAGATCTAACTATGGCTACACCTTC
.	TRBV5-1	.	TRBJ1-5	CASSLGSYREDSNQPQHF	TGCGCCAGCAGCTTGGGGAGTTACAGGGAAGATAGCAATCAGCCCCAGCATTTT
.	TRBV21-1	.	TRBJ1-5	CASKGRSNQPQHF	TGTGCCAGCAAGGGGCGGAGCAATCAGCCCCAGCATTTT
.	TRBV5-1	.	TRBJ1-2	CASSPSTGSYPYGYTF	TGCGCCAGCAGCCCCTCGACAGGAAGTTACCCCTATGGCTACACCTTC
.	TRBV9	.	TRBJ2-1	CASSANREVNEQFF	TGTGCCAGCAGCGCAAACAGGGAAGTTAATGAGCAGTTCTTC
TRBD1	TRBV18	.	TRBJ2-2	CASSPRQGTNTGELFF	TGTGCCAGCTCACCCAGACAGGGAACTAACACCGGGGAGCTGTTTTTT
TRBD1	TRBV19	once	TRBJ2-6	CASSRDRASGANVLTF	TGTGCCAGTAGCCGGGACAGGGCCTCTGGGGCCAACGTCCTGACTTTC
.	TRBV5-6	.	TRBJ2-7	CASSLGGDYEQYF	TGTGCCAGCAGCTTGGGCGGGGACTACGAGCAGTACTTC